This entry lists 19 T cell receptor beta chains sequenced from one sample in a study of T cells in Graves' hyperthyroidism and ophthalmopathy. RNA transcripts served as the template for amplifying TCR beta CDR3 regions. An initial round of RT-PCR targeting the TCR CDR3 relied on the HTBI primer set. TCRdb analysed the multiplex PCR reads with MiXCR anew, one entry per CDR3 protein. The sample has roughly 280,000 distinct CDR3 sequences, approximately 20% seen once. The sequencing input was blood. The source of these receptors is a man under 40 with Graves' ophthalmopathy.

This clonotype was counted a few times. The CDR3 region has the DNA TGCGCCAGCAGCTTCGCTGCTAGCGGGAGCGAGGAGCAGTTCTTC. Protein product: CASSFAASGSEEQFF. The V and J genes are TRBV5-1 and TRBJ2-1; 10 bases agree with TRBD2. The CDR3 contains 15 residues. CDR1 and CDR2 from the germline V gene are SGHRS and YFSETQ. V lost 2 bases and J lost 10; bases outside the gene matches: 9.

The rearrangement joins TRBV11-3 to TRBJ2-2; TRBD1 is a possible D gene (6 bases). V was trimmed by 5 bases and J by 5 bases, leaving 21 bases between them. From germline, CDR1 is SGHNT and CDR2 YENEEA. The CDR3 sequence is 17 residues long. The CDR3 sequence: CASSTYREYYETGELFF. In DNA, the CDR3 is TGTGCCAGCAGCACATACAGGGAATACTATGAGACCGGGGAGCTGTTTTTT.

With respect to this clonotype: This may be a read error, as it is one base from a much larger clone. The rearrangement uses TRBV2 and TRBJ2-2; D possibly corresponds to TRBD1 (6 bases). This CDR3 region has 15 residues. Germline CDR1 is SNHLY and CDR2 is FYNNEI. Trimming pared 3 bases from V and 6 bases from J, leaving 14 bases between. Here the CDR3 reads CASSDGQPAPGELFF. CDR3 bases: TGTGCCAGCAGTGACGGACAGCCCGCGCCCGGGGAGCTGTTTTTT.

The gene calls are TRBV7-9 and TRBJ2-1; the D gene is possibly TRBD2 (6 bases). The CDR3 has 15 amino acids. Germline V gene sequence: CDR1 SEHNR, CDR2 FQNEAQ (reference sequence). Trimming pared 5 bases from V and 7 bases from J, leaving 18 bases between. The CDR3: CASSPVRKEGNEQFF. The CDR3, as DNA: TGTGCCAGCAGCCCTGTACGGAAGGAGGGGAATGAGCAGTTCTTC.

A note on this clonotype: This could be a read error, since a much larger clone is one nucleotide away. The chain combines TRBV20-1 with TRBJ2-1; 7 bases are a match to TRBD2. The CDR3 contains 15 residues. Losses at the gene ends were 4 bases for V and 4 bases for J; bases not matched to a gene: 10. Germline V gives CDR1 DFQATT, CDR2 SNEGSKA (reference sequence). The CDR3 DNA follows: TGCAGTGCTACCCCCCTAGCGGACCCTTACAATGAGCAGTTCTTC. Amino acids: CSATPLADPYNEQFF.

The chain joins TRBV5-4 to TRBJ2-7; tentative D call: TRBD1 (6 bases). CDR1 SGHNT and CDR2 YYREEE come from the germline V gene (reference sequence). V was cut by 4 bases and J by 4 bases, with 15 bases left in between. The CDR3 consists of 14 residues. CDR3 amino acids: CASSDTGHTYEQYF. The CDR3 DNA sequence: TGTGCCAGCAGCGATACGGGACACACTTACGAGCAGTACTTC.

This clonotype has at least ten counts. The chain links TRBV5-5 to TRBJ1-1; D is unclear. V was shortened by 0 bases and J by 1 base, with 10 bases between the two germline ends. CDR3 length equals 15 residues. In germline, CDR1 is SGHKS, CDR2 YYEKEE (reference sequence). CDR3 in amino acids: CASSLATGRNTEAFF. The CDR3 bases are TGTGCCAGCAGCTTGGCTACCGGGAGGAACACTGAAGCTTTCTTT.

This clonotype was seen only a few times. CDR3 DNA sequence: TGCGCCAGCAGTTTTCAGCGGGAGTTCGGGGAGCTGTTTTTT. Amino acids: CASSFQREFGELFF. V and J are TRBV10-1 and TRBJ2-2; TRBD2 agrees at 8 bases. The CDR3 loop spans 14 amino acids. After removal of 5 bases from V and 7 bases from J, the junction contained 6 bases not matched to a gene. Germline V gene sequence: CDR1 WNHNN, CDR2 SYGVQD (reference sequence).

This clonotype came up many times. The V and J genes are TRBV7-6 and TRBJ2-5; D could derive from TRBD1 or TRBD2 (5 bases each). The CDR3 covers 15 residues. Trimming took off 3 bases at V and 5 bases at J, with 16 bases between the two ends. Germline CDR1 and CDR2: SGHVS and FNYEAQ. The DNA for the CDR3 is TGTGCCAGCAGCTTCTCTAGCTACCGGGGCGAGACCCAGTACTTC. Residues: CASSFSSYRGETQYF. The full variable domain, with the rest looked up from reference TRBV7-6 and TRBJ2-5, is GAGVSQSPRYKVTKRGQDVALRCDPISGHVSLYWYRQALGQGPEFLTYFNYEAQQDKSGLPNDRFSAERPEGSISTLTIQRTEQRDSAMYRCASSFSSYRGETQYFGPGTRLLVL.

This clonotype turned up a few times. The chain carries TRBV3-1 and TRBJ2-3; tentative D call: TRBD2 (6 bases). The germline V gene has CDR1 LGHDT and CDR2 YNNKEL (reference sequence). This CDR3 is built from 15 residues. Trimming removed 4 bases from V and 1 base from J, with 12 bases in between. As DNA, the CDR3 is TGTGCCAGCAGCCGGGGAGCTAGCGGCACAGATACGCAGTATTTT. Translated, it gives CASSRGASGTDTQYF.

This rearrangement joins TRBV5-4 to TRBJ2-3; a weak D match, TRBD2 (6 bases). The CDR3 loop spans 14 amino acids. V lost 7 bases, J lost 2 bases, and 14 bases lay in between. Germline V gene sequence: CDR1 SGHNT, CDR2 YYREEE (reference sequence). CDR3 region: CASGRDAHTDTQYF. Here the CDR3 DNA reads TGTGCCAGCGGGCGGGACGCCCACACAGATACGCAGTATTTT.

This chain connects TRBV4-1 to TRBJ2-1; possibly TRBD1 or TRBD2 for D (6 bases each). Germline V lookup: CDR1 MGHRA, CDR2 YSYEKL. The CDR3 runs to 17 residues. Between the trimmed V and J ends, which lost 2 bases and 1 base, there was a span of 15 bases. The CDR3 nucleotides are TGCGCCAGCAGCCAACCGAGGGGGGCTGGATCCTACAATGAGCAGTTCTTC. Its translation: CASSQPRGAGSYNEQFF.

The table lists this clonotype with a few counts. Here the CDR3 reads CASSYSAQYNEQFF. DNA of the CDR3: TGTGCCAGCAGTTACTCGGCTCAATACAATGAGCAGTTCTTC. This chain links TRBV6-5 with TRBJ2-1; D unclear. From germline, CDR1 is MNHEY and CDR2 SVGAGI. This CDR3 comprises 14 residues. V lost 0 bases, J lost 4 bases, and 7 bases lay in between.

Concerning this clonotype: This could be a read error, since a much larger clone is one nucleotide away. Because the CDR3 is missing its conserved closing phenylalanine or tryptophan, this is likely a read error. V and J are TRBV20-1 and TRBJ2-1; tentative D call: TRBD2 (6 bases). Germline V gives CDR1 DFQATT, CDR2 SNEGSKA (reference sequence). The CDR3 covers 16 residues. Trimming pared 0 bases from V and 0 bases from J, leaving 12 bases between. In DNA form, the CDR3 reads TGCAGTGCTAGAGAAACTAGCCGTGCCTCCTACAATGAGCAGTTCTAC. Translation gives CSARETSRASYNEQFY.

With respect to this clonotype: One base away lies a much larger clone, so this may be a sequencing read error. The genes are TRBV28 and TRBJ2-3; D is undetermined. The ends were cut back, 0 bases at V and 8 bases at J, with 15 bases in the middle. The CDR3 sequence is 15 residues long. The germline V gene encodes CDR1 MDHEN and CDR2 SYDVKM. The CDR3 nucleotides are TGTGCCAGCAGTTTATGCATTAGCAGCGAAGGTACGCAGTATTTT. It specifies CASSLCISSEGTQYF.

The sample holds many counts of this clonotype. The chain has TRBV11-2 and TRBJ1-3; no clear D gene. The CDR3 is made up of 15 amino acids. Deletions cut 3 bases from V and 0 bases from J, with 9 bases between. The germline V gene encodes CDR1 SGHAT and CDR2 FQNNGV. The CDR3 sequence is CASSLSRSSGNTIYF. CDR3 bases: TGTGCCAGCAGCTTGAGTAGGAGCTCTGGAAACACCATATATTTT.

Ten or more counts support this clonotype. The genes are TRBV28 and TRBJ1-1; TRBD1 might be the D (6 bases). From germline, CDR1 is MDHEN and CDR2 SYDVKM. CDR3 length: 13 residues. The V end was cut by 5 bases, the J end by 4 bases, with 11 bases between. The CDR3 protein is CASSPGGATEAFF. The CDR3 DNA reads TGTGCCAGCAGTCCCGGGGGGGCCACTGAAGCTTTCTTT. The full variable domain, with the rest looked up from reference TRBV28 and TRBJ1-1, is DVKVTQSSRYLVKRTGEKVFLECVQDMDHENMFWYRQDPGLGLRLIYFSYDVKMKEKGDIPEGYSVSREKKERFSLILESASTNQTSMYLCASSPGGATEAFFGQGTRLTVV.

This clonotype was recorded many times. The V call is TRBV13, the J call TRBJ1-5; D call uncertain. The CDR3 has 15 residues. Germline loops: CDR1 PRHDT, CDR2 FYEKMQ (reference sequence). Trimming took off 0 bases at V and 1 base at J, with 7 bases between the two ends. The CDR3 coding sequence is TGTGCCAGCAGCTTAGGCCGAGGGAGCAATCAGCCCCAGCATTTT. This sequence encodes CASSLGRGSNQPQHF. Combining the CDR3 with reference TRBV13 and TRBJ1-5 gives the whole variable domain AAGVIQSPRHLIKEKRETATLKCYPIPRHDTVYWYQQGPGQDPQFLISFYEKMQSDKGSIPDRFSAQQFSDYHSELNMSSLELGDSALYFCASSLGRGSNQPQHFGDGTRLSIL.

This clonotype was detected ten times or more. The rearrangement joins TRBV9 to TRBJ2-5, with TRBD2 matching 15 bases. The CDR3 is 15 residues long. CDR1 is SGDLS, CDR2 YYNGEE, per germline. V dropped 3 bases and J dropped 7; count of bases not matched to a gene: 4. CDR3 in DNA: TGTGCCAGCAGCGGGACTAGCGGGAGGGCCGGGACCCAGTACTTC. Protein sequence: CASSGTSGRAGTQYF. The full variable domain, with the rest looked up from reference TRBV9 and TRBJ2-5, is DSGVTQTPKHLITATGQRVTLRCSPRSGDLSVYWYQQSLDQGLQFLIQYYNGEERAKGNILERFSAQQFPDLHSELNLSSLELGDSALYFCASSGTSGRAGTQYFGPGTRLLVL.